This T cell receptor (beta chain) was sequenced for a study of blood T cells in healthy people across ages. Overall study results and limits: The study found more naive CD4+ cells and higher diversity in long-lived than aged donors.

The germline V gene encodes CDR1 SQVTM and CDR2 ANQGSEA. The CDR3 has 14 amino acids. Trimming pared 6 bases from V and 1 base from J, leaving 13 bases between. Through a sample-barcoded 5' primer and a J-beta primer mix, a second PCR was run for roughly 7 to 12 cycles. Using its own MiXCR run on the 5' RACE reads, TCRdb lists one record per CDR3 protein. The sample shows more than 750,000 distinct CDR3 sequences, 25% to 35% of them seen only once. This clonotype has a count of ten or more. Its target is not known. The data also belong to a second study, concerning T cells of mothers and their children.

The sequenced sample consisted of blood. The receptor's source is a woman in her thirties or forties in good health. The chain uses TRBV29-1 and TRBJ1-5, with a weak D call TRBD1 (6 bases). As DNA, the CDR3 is TGCAGCGTATCGGCGGGGGCAAGCAATCAGCCCCAGCATTTT. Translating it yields CSVSAGASNQPQHF.